The sequence of this TCR beta chain was determined in a study of response to subunit inactivated influenza vaccine. Broader study findings: The authors suggested that few new T cells are recruited per seasonal influenza vaccination.

One entry per CDR3 protein, called by TCRdb with MiXCR from the RT-PCR reads. The sample holds around 760,000 distinct CDR3 sequences, roughly 13% seen once. Comments on this clonotype: The target antigen is unknown.

The source was PBMCs from blood, collected roughly 2 weeks before vaccination. The sequence came from a man in his forties or fifties who received an inactivated influenza vaccine.

The chain's CDR3 is CASSLGLGHRTDTQYF. The CDR3, as DNA: TGTGCCAGCAGCTTAGGACTAGGGCATAGGACAGATACGCAGTATTTT. This rearrangement joins TRBV7-2 to TRBJ2-3; a possible D gene is TRBD2 (6 bases). The ends were cut back, 1 base at V and 3 bases at J, with 14 bases in the middle. CDR1 is SGHTA and CDR2 is FQGNSA in the germline V gene. This CDR3 spans 16 amino acids. Using reference TRBV7-2 and TRBJ2-3 for the parts outside the CDR3, the full variable domain is GAGVSQSPSNKVTEKGKDVELRCDPISGHTALYWYRQSLGQGLEFLIYFQGNSAPDKSGLPSDRFSAERTGGSVSTLTIQRTQQEDSAVYLCASSLGLGHRTDTQYFGPGTRLTVL.